This T cell receptor (beta chain) stems from a study of memory CD4+ T cells and cytomegalovirus serostatus. Overall study context: Donors were healthy Belgian adults, some 10 CMV seropositive and about two dozen seronegative.

The data were produced by immunoSEQ multiplex PCR, yet TCRdb's version contains in-frame clones alone and is incomplete. Of about 56,000 clones listed, about 81% were seen once; the top ten hold over 0.35%. Deletions cut 7 bases from V and 6 bases from J, with 15 bases between. From germline, CDR1 is SNHLY and CDR2 FYNNEI. There are 14 residues in the CDR3. The sort gate was single viable CD3+CD4+CD8-CD45RO+ cells for memory CD4+ T cells. After thawing, CD4+ T cells were positively selected. Sequencing was done on a sample of memory CD4+ T cells from blood. V and J are TRBV2 and TRBJ2-2; TRBD1 might be the D (5 bases). This clonotype was sampled from an adult in good health and CMV-seronegative. DNA for the CDR3: TGTGCCAGCATCGCAGGGTTAGGCCCCGGGGAGCTGTTTTTT. This gives the protein CASIAGLGPGELFF.